This entry describes one T cell receptor (beta chain). Its antigen is not known. Losses at the gene ends were 10 bases for V and 3 bases for J; bases not matched to a gene: 13. This CDR3 contains 15 residues. CDR1 and CDR2 (germline): MNHNS, SASEGT. Sequencing used immunoSEQ multiplex PCR; TCRdb keeps in-frame clones, though not all of them. Of over 25,000 clones listed, more than 75% were seen once; the top ten hold roughly 1.1%. This specimen comes from a study of T cells in narcolepsy. General study points: Autoreactive clonotypes reportedly recurred in blood of same and different patients, not controls. Autoreactive clone sequences were missing from some blood memory CD4+ repertoires. Comparing one patient's CSF and blood CD4+ clonotypes highlighted HCRT- and TRIB2-specific autoreactive clonotypes.

Sequences were obtained from CD45RA- memory CD4+ T cells from PBMCs. The gene calls are TRBV6-1 and TRBJ2-5; 8 nucleotides agree with TRBD2. The TCR was taken from a human donor with narcolepsy. The CDR3 here is CATRTSWWTEETQYF. The CDR3 region has the DNA TGTGCCACTCGGACTAGCTGGTGGACTGAAGAGACCCAGTACTTC.